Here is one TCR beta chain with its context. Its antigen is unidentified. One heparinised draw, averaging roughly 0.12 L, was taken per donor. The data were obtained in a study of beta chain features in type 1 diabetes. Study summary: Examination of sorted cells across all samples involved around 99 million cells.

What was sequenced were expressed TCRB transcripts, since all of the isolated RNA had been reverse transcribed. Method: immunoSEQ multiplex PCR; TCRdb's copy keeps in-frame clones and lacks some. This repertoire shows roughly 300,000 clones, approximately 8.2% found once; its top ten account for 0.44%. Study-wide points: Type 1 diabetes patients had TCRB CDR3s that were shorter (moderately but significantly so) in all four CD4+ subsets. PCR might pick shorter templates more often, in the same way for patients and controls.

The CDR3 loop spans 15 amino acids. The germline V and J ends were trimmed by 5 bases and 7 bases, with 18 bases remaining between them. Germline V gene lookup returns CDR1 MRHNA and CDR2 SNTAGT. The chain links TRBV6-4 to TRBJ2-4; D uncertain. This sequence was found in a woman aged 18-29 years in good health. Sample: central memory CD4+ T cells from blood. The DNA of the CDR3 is TGTGCCAGCAGTCCCGAGGCAGGAGTGGGCAACATTCAGTACTTC. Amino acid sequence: CASSPEAGVGNIQYF.